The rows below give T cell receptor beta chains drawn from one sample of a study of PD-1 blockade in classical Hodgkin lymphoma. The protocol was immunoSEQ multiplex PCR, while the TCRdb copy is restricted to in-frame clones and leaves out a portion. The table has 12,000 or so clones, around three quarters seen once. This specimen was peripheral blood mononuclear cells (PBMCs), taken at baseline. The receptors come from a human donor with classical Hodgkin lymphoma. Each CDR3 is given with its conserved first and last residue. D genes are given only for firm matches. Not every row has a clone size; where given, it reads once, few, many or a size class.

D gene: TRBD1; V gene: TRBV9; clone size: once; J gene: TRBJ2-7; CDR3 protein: CASSFRTGYTYEQYF; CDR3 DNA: TGTGCCAGCAGCTTCCGGACAGGTTATACCTACGAGCAGTACTTC
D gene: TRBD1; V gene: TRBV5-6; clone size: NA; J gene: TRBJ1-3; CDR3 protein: CASSSDRRSGNTIYF; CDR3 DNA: TGTGCCAGCAGCTCGGACAGGCGCTCTGGAAACACCATATATTTT
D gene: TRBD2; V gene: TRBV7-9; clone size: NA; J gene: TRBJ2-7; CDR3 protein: CASSPLAGVYEQYF; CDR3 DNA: TGTGCCAGCAGTCCACTAGCGGGAGTTTACGAGCAGTACTTC
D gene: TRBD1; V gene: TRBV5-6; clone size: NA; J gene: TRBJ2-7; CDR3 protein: CASSLSSGTATYEQYF; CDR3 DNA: TGTGCCAGCAGCCTATCTTCCGGGACAGCAACCTACGAGCAGTACTTC
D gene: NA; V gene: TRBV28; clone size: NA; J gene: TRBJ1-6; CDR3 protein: CASSFPERGALHF; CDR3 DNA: TGTGCCAGCAGTTTTCCCGAAAGAGGAGCCCTCCACTTT
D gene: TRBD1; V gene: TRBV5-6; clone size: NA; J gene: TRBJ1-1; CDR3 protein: CASSSGTGNTEAFF; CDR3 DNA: TGTGCCAGCAGCTCCGGGACAGGGAACACTGAAGCTTTCTTT
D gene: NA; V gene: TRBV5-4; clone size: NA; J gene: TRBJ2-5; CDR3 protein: CASSLYRAGKKETQYF; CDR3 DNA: TGTGCCAGCAGCTTGTATAGGGCGGGGAAGAAAGAGACCCAGTACTTC
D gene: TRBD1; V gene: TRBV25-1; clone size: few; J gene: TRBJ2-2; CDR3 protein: CASSVQAGGAGELFF; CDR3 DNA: TGTGCCAGCAGTGTTCAGGCAGGGGGAGCCGGGGAGCTGTTTTTT
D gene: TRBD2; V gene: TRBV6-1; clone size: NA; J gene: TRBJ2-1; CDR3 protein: CASSLSGRAQFF; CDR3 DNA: TGTGCCAGCAGCCTCAGCGGGAGGGCCCAGTTCTTC
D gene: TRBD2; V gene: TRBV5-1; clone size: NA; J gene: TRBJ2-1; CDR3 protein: CASSNGGKIGNEQFF; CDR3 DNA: TGCGCCAGCAGTAACGGGGGGAAAATAGGTAATGAGCAGTTCTTC
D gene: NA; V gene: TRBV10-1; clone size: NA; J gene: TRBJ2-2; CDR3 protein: CASSELKGLANTGELFF; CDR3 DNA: TGCGCCAGCAGTGAACTTAAGGGCCTCGCGAACACCGGGGAGCTGTTTTTT
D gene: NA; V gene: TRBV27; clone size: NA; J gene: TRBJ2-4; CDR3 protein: CARRGLVRLAKNIQYF; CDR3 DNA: TGTGCCAGACGTGGTCTGGTGCGGCTAGCCAAAAACATTCAGTACTTC
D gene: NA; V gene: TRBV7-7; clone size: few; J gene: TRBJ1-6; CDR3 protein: CANTTASGNSPLHF; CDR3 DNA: TGTGCTAACACGACAGCCTCAGGAAATTCACCCCTCCACTTT
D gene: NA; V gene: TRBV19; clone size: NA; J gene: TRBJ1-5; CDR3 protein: CASSPPGFNQPQHF; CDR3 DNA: TGTGCCAGTAGCCCGCCAGGGTTCAACCAGCCCCAGCATTTT
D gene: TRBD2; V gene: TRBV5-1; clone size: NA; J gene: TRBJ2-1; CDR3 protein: CASSWNPGLAGGQRNEQFF; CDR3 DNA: TGCGCCAGCAGCTGGAACCCGGGACTAGCGGGAGGGCAAAGGAATGAGCAGTTCTTC